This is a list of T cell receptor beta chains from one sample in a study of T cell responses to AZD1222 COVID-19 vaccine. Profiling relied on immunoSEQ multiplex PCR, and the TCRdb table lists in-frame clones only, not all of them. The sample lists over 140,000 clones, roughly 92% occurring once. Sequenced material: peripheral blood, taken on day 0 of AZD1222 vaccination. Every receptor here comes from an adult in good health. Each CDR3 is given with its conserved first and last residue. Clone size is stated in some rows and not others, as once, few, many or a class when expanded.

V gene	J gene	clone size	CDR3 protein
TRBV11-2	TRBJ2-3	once	CASSLVGGRDTQYF
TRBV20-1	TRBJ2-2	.	CSALDTGELFF
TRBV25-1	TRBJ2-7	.	CASSGLDLGNSYEQYF
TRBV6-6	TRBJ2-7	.	CASGVAEYEQYF
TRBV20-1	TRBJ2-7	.	CSAPGTYEQYF
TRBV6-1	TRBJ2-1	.	CASSESLSRSYNEQFF
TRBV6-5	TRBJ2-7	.	CASSYLRMTGTEQYF
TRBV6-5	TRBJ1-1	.	CASSYSSLNTEAFF
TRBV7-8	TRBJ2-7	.	CASSYESYEQYF
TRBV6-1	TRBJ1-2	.	CASSEETWASNYGYTF